Following are 27 T cell receptor beta chains from one sample sequenced in a study of shared clonotypes between healthy human individuals. The assay was immunoSEQ multiplex PCR, and TCRdb's table has in-frame clones only and misses some. The sample has roughly 490,000 clones; 75% to 85% are singletons. Sample: PBMCs. The receptor source for this set is a woman aged 35 to 49 in good health. Some clones in this sample may be carry-over from other donors' samples.

This clone was observed once. Other DNA sequences in this sample translate to the same CDR3. This chain links TRBV5-1 with TRBJ2-7; tentative D call: TRBD1 (6 bases). CDR3 size: 14 residues. Trimming left V 3 bases short and J 0 bases short, with 10 bases between. Germline lookup yields CDR1 SGHRS and CDR2 YFSETQ. In DNA, the CDR3 is TGCGCCAGCAGCTCCACAGGGAGCTCCTACGAGCAGTACTTC. This gives the protein CASSSTGSSYEQYF.

Only a few counts were recorded for this clone. The chain combines TRBV7-2 with TRBJ2-7; D is undetermined. This CDR3 region has 15 residues. V gave up 5 bases and J gave up 0 bases, with 14 bases separating them. Germline lookup yields CDR1 SGHTA and CDR2 FQGNSA. Here the CDR3 reads CASSPRSESSYEQYF. Written as DNA, the CDR3 is TGTGCCAGCAGCCCAAGGAGCGAGAGCTCCTACGAGCAGTACTTC. The full variable domain, its missing parts supplied by reference TRBV7-2 and TRBJ2-7, is GAGVSQSPSNKVTEKGKDVELRCDPISGHTALYWYRQSLGQGLEFLIYFQGNSAPDKSGLPSDRFSAERTGGSVSTLTIQRTQQEDSAVYLCASSPRSESSYEQYFGPGTRLTVT.

The J gene is TRBJ2-5, the V gene TRBV5-5, with 7 positions matching TRBD2. CDR3 length: 14 residues. V shed 0 bases and J 4 bases; nucleotides not matched to a gene: 3. The germline CDR1 and CDR2 sequences are SGHKS and YYEKEE (reference sequence). The CDR3 DNA follows: TGTGCCAGCAGCTTGGTAGCGGGCCTAGAGACCCAGTACTTC. It encodes CASSLVAGLETQYF.

The chain has TRBV2 and TRBJ2-1; 7 nucleotides line up with TRBD1. Trimming at V came to 6 bases and at J to 3 bases, leaving 14 bases not matched to a gene. The germline V gene encodes CDR1 SNHLY and CDR2 FYNNEI. The CDR3 is 17 residues long. The CDR3 DNA is TGTGCCAGCAGCGCCGGGACAGCGTGGATCCGCTACAATGAGCAGTTCTTC. Its protein is CASSAGTAWIRYNEQFF.

The chain employs TRBV5-1 and TRBJ2-7, with D perhaps assigned TRBD1 or TRBD2 (5 bases each). The CDR3 contains 14 residues. Per germline, CDR1 SGHRS and CDR2 YFSETQ. V shed 5 bases and J shed 0 bases, with 12 bases lying between them. The CDR3 sequence: CASRRDPTSYEQYF. The CDR3 nucleotides read TGCGCCAGCAGACGGGACCCCACCTCCTACGAGCAGTACTTC.

The chain carries TRBV2 and TRBJ1-3; D perhaps matches TRBD1 (5 bases). Germline loops: CDR1 SNHLY, CDR2 FYNNEI. Trimming left V 2 bases short and J 4 bases short, with 12 bases between. The length of the CDR3 is 15 residues. The CDR3, as DNA: TGTGCCAGCAGTGAATATGGGGGTCTCGGAAACACCATATATTTT. It specifies CASSEYGGLGNTIYF.

This clone appeared once. The V call is TRBV4-3, the J call TRBJ2-1, with TRBD2 matching 8 bases. Trimming took 0 bases from V and 2 from J; bases not matched to a gene: 6. The CDR3 loop spans 17 amino acids. Germline CDR1 is LGHNA and CDR2 is YSLEER. This chain's CDR3 is CASSQDSTAGAYNEQFF. The CDR3 coding sequence is TGCGCCAGCAGCCAAGATTCTACAGCGGGAGCCTACAATGAGCAGTTCTTC.

In the case of this clone: At one boundary the junction diverges from the germline segment, which might be a read error. The chain has TRBV5-4 and TRBJ2-1; TRBD1 might be the D (6 bases). This CDR3 comprises 15 residues. The germline V gene encodes CDR1 SGHNT and CDR2 YYREEE (reference sequence). CDR3 loop: CASSQDPTGFNEQFF. The DNA for the CDR3 is TGCGCCAGCAGCCAAGACCCGACAGGATTCAATGAGCAGTTCTTC.

J is TRBJ1-1 and V is TRBV9; TRBD1 agrees at 7 bases. Germline CDR1 is SGDLS and CDR2 is YYNGEE. The CDR3 runs 15 residues. After removal of 2 bases from V and 0 bases from J, the junction contained 4 bases not matched to a gene. The CDR3 region is CASSVGTAMNTEAFF. The CDR3 nucleotides read TGTGCCAGCAGCGTCGGGACAGCCATGAACACTGAAGCTTTCTTT.

The gene calls are TRBV2 and TRBJ2-7, with D hard to call. There are 15 residues in the CDR3. Germline CDR1 reads SNHLY; CDR2 reads FYNNEI. Trimming removed 6 bases at V and 7 bases at J, with 22 bases between. The chain's CDR3 is CASSLVAGDLGEQYF. CDR3 DNA: TGTGCCAGCAGCCTCGTAGCTGGCGACCTAGGGGAGCAGTACTTC.

This clone was counted once. The chain is built from TRBV11-2 and TRBJ2-1; D is unclear. Germline assignment: CDR1 SGHAT and CDR2 FQNNGV. Trimming shortened V by 5 bases and J by 5 bases, and 10 bases separated the two germline ends. The CDR3 loop spans 13 amino acids. DNA of the CDR3: TGTGCCAGCAGCCGGGTAGGCAACAATGAGCAGTTCTTC. This translates into CASSRVGNNEQFF.

The chain couples TRBV28 to TRBJ2-7; 11 nucleotides line up with TRBD1. Germline assignment: CDR1 MDHEN and CDR2 SYDVKM. The CDR3 length is 16 residues. V lost 8 bases and J lost 2; bases outside the gene matches: 11. The CDR3 nucleotides are TGTGCCAGCTCCACCCAGGGACAGGGGGTACCCTACGAGCAGTACTTC. This translates into CASSTQGQGVPYEQYF. The complete variable domain, with remaining parts taken from reference TRBV28 and TRBJ2-7, reads DVKVTQSSRYLVKRTGEKVFLECVQDMDHENMFWYRQDPGLGLRLIYFSYDVKMKEKGDIPEGYSVSREKKERFSLILESASTNQTSMYLCASSTQGQGVPYEQYFGPGTRLTVT.

V usage is TRBV30 and J usage is TRBJ1-4; TRBD1 matches 9 bases. The V gene's germline CDR1 is GTSNPN and CDR2 SVGIG (reference sequence). The CDR3 consists of 13 residues. Trimming cost V 0 bases and J 8 bases; bases outside gene matches: 1. Written as DNA, the CDR3 is TGTGCCTGGAGTGTACAGGGGGCAGAAAAACTGTTTTTT. As protein: CAWSVQGAEKLFF.

The chain couples TRBV29-1 to TRBJ2-1; 9 positions match TRBD2. The CDR3 spans 14 residues. The V and J ends lost 5 bases and 5 bases, in that order; junction bases with no gene match: 7. Per the germline V gene, CDR1 is SQVTM and CDR2 is ANQGSEA. CDR3 bases: TGCAGCGTTCAAGGTAGCGGGAGACACAATGAGCAGTTCTTC. Translating gives CSVQGSGRHNEQFF.

This clone was detected only a few times. V and J are TRBV27 and TRBJ2-7; unclear D gene. Trimming left V 5 bases short and J 1 base short, with 21 bases between. Germline V gene data show CDR1 as MNHEY and CDR2 as SMNVEV (reference sequence). The CDR3 contains 17 residues. This CDR3 is CASSPISVLMSSYEQYF. The CDR3 DNA sequence: TGTGCCAGCAGTCCCATCTCGGTACTTATGTCATCCTACGAGCAGTACTTC.

This chain joins TRBV19 and TRBJ1-4; 8 bases are shared with TRBD1. Germline assignment: CDR1 LNHDA and CDR2 SQIVND (reference sequence). Trimming removed 10 bases from V and 6 bases from J; junction bases left unmatched: 13. The CDR3 contains 15 residues. The CDR3 DNA reads as TGTGCCACCCCGGCCCCGACAGGGGCTGATGAAAAACTGTTTTTT. It is translated as CATPAPTGADEKLFF.

This clone has more than one count but fewer than ten. J is TRBJ2-7 and V is TRBV19; TRBD2 agrees at 9 bases. The CDR3 contains 14 residues. J gave up 2 bases and V 7 bases, and 6 bases lay outside the gene matches. The germline V gene encodes CDR1 LNHDA and CDR2 SQIVND (reference sequence). This chain's CDR3 is CASKATSGPYEQYF. In DNA, the CDR3 is TGTGCCAGTAAGGCCACTAGCGGGCCCTACGAGCAGTACTTC. The full variable domain, with the rest looked up from reference TRBV19 and TRBJ2-7, is DGGITQSPKYLFRKEGQNVTLSCEQNLNHDAMYWYRQDPGQGLRLIYYSQIVNDFQKGDIAEGYSVSREKKESFPLTVTSAQKNPTAFYLCASKATSGPYEQYFGPGTRLTVT.

This clone was counted a few times. The chain carries TRBV2 and TRBJ2-3; the match to TRBD1 covers 7 bases. Germline-derived CDR1 and CDR2 are SNHLY and FYNNEI. V shed 6 bases, J shed 1 base, and the junction held 4 bases outside the gene matches. This CDR3 has 14 residues. CDR3 DNA sequence: TGTGCCAGCAGGAGACAGGGCGGCACAGATACGCAGTATTTT. This codes for CASRRQGGTDTQYF.

This chain links TRBV7-3 with TRBJ2-1, with 7 bases identical to TRBD2. The CDR3 is 14 amino acids. Germline values: CDR1 SGHTA, CDR2 FQGTGA. Trimming removed 6 bases from V and 4 bases from J; junction bases left unmatched: 6. CDR3 residues: CASSASGKYNEQFF. CDR3 nucleotides: TGTGCCAGCAGTGCTAGCGGCAAGTACAATGAGCAGTTCTTC.

This CDR3 is CASSWSLAEFLYEQYF. The CDR3 nucleotides read TGTGCCAGCAGTTGGTCGTTAGCCGAATTTCTTTACGAGCAGTACTTC. The chain uses TRBV27 and TRBJ2-7; no clear D. The V end lost 4 bases, the J end lost 4 bases, and 20 bases lay between the germline ends. From germline, CDR1 is MNHEY and CDR2 SMNVEV (reference sequence). The CDR3 runs to 16 residues.

The CDR3 loop reads CASSRTLNTEAFF. CDR3 DNA: TGCGCCAGCAGTAGGACCCTGAACACTGAAGCTTTCTTT. V and J are TRBV10-1 and TRBJ1-1; D is uncertain. The germline V and J ends were trimmed by 5 bases and 0 bases, with 7 bases remaining between them. CDR1 WNHNN and CDR2 SYGVQD come from the germline V gene (reference sequence). The CDR3 totals 13 residues.

This clone occurred once. The rearrangement uses TRBV27 and TRBJ1-4, with 8 nucleotides matching TRBD1. CDR1 and CDR2 from the germline V gene are MNHEY and SMNVEV (reference sequence). Trimming at V came to 2 bases and at J to 1 base, leaving 3 bases not matched to a gene. The CDR3 length is 16 residues. Here the CDR3 DNA reads TGTGCCAGCAGTTTACGCAGGGGGCGAACTAATGAAAAACTGTTTTTT. Amino acid sequence: CASSLRRGRTNEKLFF.

Here the CDR3 reads CASSQPGSATDTQYF. The CDR3 coding sequence is TGCGCCAGCAGCCAACCTGGTAGCGCCACAGATACGCAGTATTTT. The V and J genes are TRBV4-1 and TRBJ2-3; perhaps TRBD2 as D (5 bases). Trimming removed 2 bases at V and 2 bases at J, with 11 bases between. The CDR3 covers 15 residues. Per the germline V gene, CDR1 is MGHRA and CDR2 is YSYEKL.

The chain couples TRBV7-2 to TRBJ1-1; D is ambiguous. The germline CDR1 and CDR2 sequences are SGHTA and FQGNSA. The CDR3 consists of 13 residues. V was pared by 3 bases and J by 5 bases, with 10 bases between. The CDR3, as DNA: TGTGCCAGCAGCTTGTCGCGGGAGACTGAAGCTTTCTTT. Encoded protein: CASSLSRETEAFF. Full variable domain (outside the CDR3, taken from reference TRBV7-2 and TRBJ1-1): GAGVSQSPSNKVTEKGKDVELRCDPISGHTALYWYRQSLGQGLEFLIYFQGNSAPDKSGLPSDRFSAERTGGSVSTLTIQRTQQEDSAVYLCASSLSRETEAFFGQGTRLTVV.

This chain uses TRBV30 with TRBJ1-2, with 8 nucleotides matching TRBD1. This CDR3 is 15 amino acids long. With 1 base clipped from V and 5 bases from J, the junction kept 9 bases outside the gene matches. The germline V gene has CDR1 GTSNPN and CDR2 SVGIG (reference sequence). CDR3 in amino acids: CAWSAQGAGGYGYTF. The CDR3 bases are TGTGCCTGGAGTGCCCAGGGGGCTGGTGGGTATGGCTACACCTTC.

The gene calls are TRBV28 and TRBJ1-4; possibly TRBD1 for D (6 bases). The V gene lost 1 base and the J gene lost 10 bases, with 13 bases spanning the gap. CDR1 is MDHEN, CDR2 SYDVKM, per germline. This CDR3 spans 14 amino acids. The CDR3 reads CASSLYGKGGKLFF. Written as DNA, the CDR3 is TGTGCCAGCAGTTTATATGGCAAGGGGGGAAAACTGTTTTTT.

The V and J genes are TRBV7-9 and TRBJ2-5; weak D call: TRBD2 (5 bases). The DNA end lines up better with TRBJ2-7; the J call may be wrong. The CDR3 consists of 13 residues. The V gene's germline CDR1 is SEHNR and CDR2 FQNEAQ (reference sequence). The CDR3 DNA is TGTGCCAGCAGCTTATACGAGGGCTACGAGCAGTACTTC. This translates into CASSLYEGYEQYF.